The 3 T cell receptor beta chains presented below share a single source sample, sequenced in a study of blood T cell repertoires in COVID-19. Measured with immunoSEQ multiplex PCR; TCRdb has only the in-frame clones, and not every one. The sample lists roughly 180,000 clones, about 88% seen once, with 0.99% in the top ten. Source material: peripheral blood. These receptors all stem from a man between 18 and 29 years old with acute or convalescent COVID-19.

To note about this clone: The sample holds other DNA sequences that translate to the same CDR3. The rearrangement links TRBV3-1 (or the pseudogene TRBV3-2) to TRBJ1-5; a possible D gene is TRBD1 (5 bases). The germline CDR1 and CDR2 sequences are LGHDT and YNNKEL (reference sequence). Trimming left V 0 bases short and J 7 bases short, with 13 bases between. The CDR3 contains 15 residues. The CDR3 DNA is TGTGCCAGCAGCCAAGACGGAGGGGTAGGGCAGCCCCAGCATTTT. Translating it yields CASSQDGGVGQPQHF.

V is TRBV19 and J is TRBJ2-2; 10 bases fit TRBD2. The CDR3 loop spans 14 amino acids. The germline CDR1 and CDR2 sequences are LNHDA and SQIVND (reference sequence). With 7 bases clipped from V and 7 bases from J, the junction kept 6 bases outside the gene matches. The CDR3: CASKVAGGNGELFF. In DNA form, the CDR3 reads TGTGCCAGTAAGGTAGCGGGGGGCAACGGGGAGCTGTTTTTT.

V gene TRBV10-3 combines with J gene TRBJ2-3; 10 bases are shared with TRBD2. The CDR3 runs to 13 residues. Trimming cost V 9 bases and J 6 bases; bases outside gene matches: 6. The germline gives CDR1 ENHRY, CDR2 SYGVKD. CDR3 sequence: CAIASGGGDTQYF. The CDR3 DNA reads as TGTGCCATTGCTAGCGGGGGTGGGGATACGCAGTATTTT.